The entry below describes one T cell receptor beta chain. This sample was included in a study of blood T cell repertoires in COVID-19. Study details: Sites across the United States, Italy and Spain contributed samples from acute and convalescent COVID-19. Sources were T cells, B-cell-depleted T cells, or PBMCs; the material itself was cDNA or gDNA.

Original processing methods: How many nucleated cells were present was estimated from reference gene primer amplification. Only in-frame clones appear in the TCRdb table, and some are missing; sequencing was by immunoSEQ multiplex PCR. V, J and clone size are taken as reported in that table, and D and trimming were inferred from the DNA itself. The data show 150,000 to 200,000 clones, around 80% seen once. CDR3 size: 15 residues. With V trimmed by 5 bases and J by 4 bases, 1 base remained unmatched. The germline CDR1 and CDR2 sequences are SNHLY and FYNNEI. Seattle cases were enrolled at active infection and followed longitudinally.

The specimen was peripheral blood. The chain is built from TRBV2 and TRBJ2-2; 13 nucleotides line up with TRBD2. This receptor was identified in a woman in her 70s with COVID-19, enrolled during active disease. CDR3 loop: CASSRLAGGTGELFF. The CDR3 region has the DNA TGTGCCAGCAGTAGACTAGCGGGAGGCACCGGGGAGCTGTTTTTT.